The 23 T cell receptor beta chains presented below share a single source sample, sequenced in a study of shared clonotypes between healthy human individuals. This table comes from immunoSEQ multiplex PCR, and its TCRdb copy is limited to in-frame clones, with some not included. The data hold more than 2 million clones, with approximately 95% observed a single time. In the naive CD8 group, cells lacked CD45RO and were positively selected for CCR7, so terminally differentiated effector memory CD45RA+ cells were left out. Sequenced input: naive CD8+ T cells sorted from blood. The receptors shown here come from a man aged 18 to 29 in good health.

J is TRBJ2-3 and V is TRBV7-2, with a possible D match to TRBD2 (5 bases). Deletions cut 1 base from V and 2 bases from J, with 19 bases between. This CDR3 spans 18 amino acids. Germline lookup yields CDR1 SGHTA and CDR2 FQGNSA. The CDR3 DNA is TGTGCCAGCAGCTTAGGTGCTACTAGTCGACCCTTCACAGATACGCAGTATTTT. This gives the protein CASSLGATSRPFTDTQYF.

V is TRBV15 and J is TRBJ2-7; unclear D gene. The CDR3 has 15 amino acids. Trimming removed 5 bases at V and 7 bases at J, with 21 bases between. Germline V gene data show CDR1 as LNHNV and CDR2 as YYDKDF (reference sequence). The CDR3 sequence is CATSFRPPPTGEQYF. CDR3 nucleotide sequence: TGTGCCACCAGCTTTCGCCCGCCCCCCACCGGGGAGCAGTACTTC.

This clone occurred once. The rearrangement links TRBV7-9 to TRBJ1-4, with D perhaps matching TRBD1 (6 bases). Per the germline V gene, CDR1 is SEHNR and CDR2 is FQNEAQ (reference sequence). Trimming pared 8 bases from V and 2 bases from J, leaving 6 bases between. The CDR3 extends over 12 amino acids. The CDR3 region is CASGQTNEKLFF. The CDR3 DNA follows: TGTGCCAGCGGACAGACTAATGAAAAACTGTTTTTT. The entire variable domain, with the rest obtained from reference TRBV7-9 and TRBJ1-4, is as follows: DTGVSQNPRHKITKRGQNVTFRCDPISEHNRLYWYRQTLGQGPEFLTYFQNEAQLEKSRLLSDRFSAERPKGSFSTLEIQRTEQGDSAMYLCASGQTNEKLFFGSGTQLSVL.

This clone was recorded only once. In the same sample, other DNA sequences code for this CDR3. This sequence joins TRBV10-3 and TRBJ1-5; D is uncertain. With 3 bases removed from V and 2 bases from J, the gap between germline ends came to 2 bases. Germline lookup yields CDR1 ENHRY and CDR2 SYGVKD. The CDR3 runs to 12 residues. This CDR3 reads CAISDGNQPQHF. The CDR3 bases are TGTGCCATCAGTGATGGCAATCAGCCCCAGCATTTT.

The chain is built from TRBV28 and TRBJ1-1; D is unclear. This CDR3 region has 12 residues. V gave up 6 bases and J gave up 2 bases, with 7 bases separating them. Germline-derived CDR1 and CDR2 are MDHEN and SYDVKM. The CDR3 loop is CASRTLNTEAFF. DNA of the CDR3: TGTGCCAGCAGGACTCTTAACACTGAAGCTTTCTTT.

V gene TRBV10-3 combines with J gene TRBJ2-3, with D perhaps being TRBD1 or TRBD2 (6 bases each). V lost 10 bases and J 2 bases, leaving 16 bases between the germline ends. The CDR3 runs 14 residues. Germline V gene sequence: CDR1 ENHRY, CDR2 SYGVKD. The CDR3 loop reads CASVDGGPTDTQYF. In DNA form, the CDR3 reads TGTGCCAGCGTCGATGGGGGGCCCACAGATACGCAGTATTTT.

In this sample, this clone turned up a few times. The chain carries TRBV6-5 and TRBJ1-2; D is undetermined. The germline V gene has CDR1 MNHEY and CDR2 SVGAGI. The CDR3 extends over 15 amino acids. V was shortened by 7 bases and J by 2 bases, with 17 bases between the two germline ends. The CDR3 region has the DNA TGTGCCAGCAACCCTTCTCCGGGCGCCAACTATGGCTACACCTTC. Translation: CASNPSPGANYGYTF.

Only one count was recorded for this clone. The chain is built from TRBV5-3 and TRBJ2-1; 7 bases agree with TRBD1. TRBV5-3 is known as an ORF, though its function is uncertain. This CDR3 contains 17 residues. The V gene end was trimmed by 1 base and the J gene end by 5 bases; junction bases not matched to a gene: 12. DNA for the CDR3: TGTGCCAGAAGCTTGTGCTCAGGGACAGAAAATAACAATGAGCAGTTCTTC. It encodes CARSLCSGTENNNEQFF.

V gene TRBV5-4 combines with J gene TRBJ2-7, with a tentative D call TRBD2 (5 bases). V was shortened by 4 bases and J by 2 bases, with 13 bases between the two germline ends. This CDR3 spans 14 amino acids. From germline, CDR1 is SGHNT and CDR2 YYREEE (reference sequence). CDR3 protein: CASSTGWETYEQYF. The DNA of the CDR3 is TGTGCCAGCAGCACCGGGTGGGAGACCTACGAGCAGTACTTC.

The chain carries TRBV28 and TRBJ2-3; 8 nucleotides align to TRBD1. Unmatched junction bases numbered 7, after V lost 8 bases and J lost 0 bases. Germline V gene sequence: CDR1 MDHEN, CDR2 SYDVKM. The CDR3 is 15 residues long. This CDR3 reads CASGSTGESTDTQYF. The CDR3 coding sequence is TGTGCCAGCGGGTCGACAGGGGAGAGCACAGATACGCAGTATTTT.

The chain uses TRBV5-1 and TRBJ1-1; 10 nucleotides line up with TRBD1. The V gene's germline CDR1 is SGHRS and CDR2 YFSETQ. V shed 7 bases, J shed 3 bases, and the junction held 12 bases outside the gene matches. This CDR3 has 16 residues. The CDR3 DNA follows: TGCGCCAGCGGTTATATTTCCGGGACAGGGGACACTGAAGCTTTCTTT. It encodes CASGYISGTGDTEAFF.

The J gene is TRBJ2-7, the V gene TRBV27; perhaps D is TRBD1 or TRBD2 (5 bases each). This CDR3 comprises 14 residues. Per the germline V gene, CDR1 is MNHEY and CDR2 is SMNVEV (reference sequence). Trimming removed 4 bases from V and 3 bases from J, with 13 bases in between. CDR3 sequence (DNA): TGTGCCAGCAGTTCATGGGACGGAAACTACGAGCAGTACTTC. It translates to CASSSWDGNYEQYF.

The chain joins TRBV28 to TRBJ2-3, with D hard to call. This CDR3 contains 15 residues. CDR1 is MDHEN, CDR2 SYDVKM, per germline. V dropped 2 bases and J dropped 2 bases, with 11 bases sitting between them. CDR3 coding DNA: TGTGCCAGCAGTTTAAGCGCAGATCCCACAGATACGCAGTATTTT. It specifies CASSLSADPTDTQYF.

This clone was observed a single time. The chain has TRBV4-3 and TRBJ2-3; 8 bases align to TRBD1. Trimming removed 5 bases from V and 4 bases from J; junction bases left unmatched: 8. The germline V gene has CDR1 LGHNA and CDR2 YSLEER. The CDR3 length is 15 residues. This CDR3 reads CASSGRQGIADTQYF. In nucleotides, the CDR3 is TGCGCCAGCAGCGGAAGACAGGGGATAGCAGATACGCAGTATTTT.

This rearrangement joins TRBV7-2 to TRBJ2-1; the D gene is possibly TRBD2 (5 bases). Trimming took off 1 base at V and 3 bases at J, with 13 bases between the two ends. The CDR3 consists of 16 residues. Germline loops: CDR1 SGHTA, CDR2 FQGNSA. The CDR3 DNA sequence: TGTGCCAGCAGCTTAGGAGCGGAAAATTACTACAATGAGCAGTTCTTC. Protein: CASSLGAENYYNEQFF. Together with reference TRBV7-2 and TRBJ2-1, the CDR3 gives the full variable domain: GAGVSQSPSNKVTEKGKDVELRCDPISGHTALYWYRQSLGQGLEFLIYFQGNSAPDKSGLPSDRFSAERTGGSVSTLTIQRTQQEDSAVYLCASSLGAENYYNEQFFGPGTRLTVL.

V is TRBV5-6 and J is TRBJ2-7; D might be TRBD2 (6 bases). Between the trimmed V and J ends, which lost 3 bases and 2 bases, there was a span of 12 bases. The CDR3 length is 14 residues. Looked up from germline, CDR1 is SGHDT and CDR2 is YYEEEE. The CDR3 region has the DNA TGTGCCAGCAGCTCAGGAGGGGCTCCCTACGAGCAGTACTTC. This translates into CASSSGGAPYEQYF.

The chain joins TRBV28 to TRBJ2-3; TRBD2 might be the D (6 bases). There are 14 residues in the CDR3. Germline-derived CDR1 and CDR2 are MDHEN and SYDVKM. The V end was cut by 6 bases, the J end by 3 bases, with 13 bases between. The DNA for the CDR3 is TGTGCCAGCAGCCGAGCAGGGACTACAGATACGCAGTATTTT. The encoded protein is CASSRAGTTDTQYF.

J is TRBJ2-7 and V is TRBV29-1, with D possibly TRBD2 on 5 matching bases. Trimming shortened V by 8 bases and J by 6 bases, and 11 bases separated the two germline ends. The CDR3 is 10 amino acids. CDR1 is SQVTM, CDR2 ANQGSEA, per germline. CDR3 protein: CSWVRGEQYF. Written as DNA, the CDR3 is TGCAGCTGGGTTCGGGGCGAGCAGTACTTC.

This sequence joins TRBV21-1 and TRBJ1-1; the table names TRBD1, a call not compared with the DNA. TRBV21-1 is flagged as a pseudogene. CDR3 size: 14 residues. The CDR3 is CASSIRQGRTEAFF. CDR3 DNA: TGTGCCAGCAGCATTAGACAGGGTCGAACTGAAGCTTTCTTT.

The gene calls are TRBV11-2 and TRBJ2-3; D gene ambiguous. Germline CDR1 SGHAT, CDR2 FQNNGV. The CDR3 runs 12 residues. V lost 5 bases and J lost 1, with 4 bases in between. The CDR3 DNA reads TGTGCCAGCAGCCTCCGCACAGATACGCAGTATTTT. This translates into CASSLRTDTQYF.

The CDR3 sequence: CASSPQAAGANTEAFF. Here the CDR3 DNA reads TGTGCCAGCAGCCCCCAAGCGGCAGGTGCGAACACTGAAGCTTTCTTT. V is TRBV7-9 and J is TRBJ1-1; D unresolved. V lost 5 bases to trimming and J lost 1 base, with 17 bases between them. Germline V lookup: CDR1 SEHNR, CDR2 FQNEAQ (reference sequence). This CDR3 is 16 amino acids long.

This sequence joins TRBV6-1 and TRBJ2-7, with a weak D call TRBD2 (5 bases). This CDR3 has 16 amino acids. CDR1 and CDR2 (germline): MNHNS, SASEGT. V lost 4 bases to trimming and J lost 1 base, with 17 bases between them. CDR3 protein: CASSVRRAWESYEQYF. The CDR3, as DNA: TGTGCCAGCAGTGTTAGGCGGGCCTGGGAATCCTACGAGCAGTACTTC.

CDR3 residues: CASSAYRGGELFF. The CDR3, as DNA: TGTGCCAGCAGTGCATACAGGGGCGGGGAGCTGTTTTTT. The V call is TRBV27, the J call TRBJ2-2; 7 bases are shared with TRBD1. The V segment lost 5 bases and the J segment 7 bases; nucleotides outside the gene matches: 4. The CDR3 contains 13 residues. Germline V gives CDR1 MNHEY, CDR2 SMNVEV (reference sequence).